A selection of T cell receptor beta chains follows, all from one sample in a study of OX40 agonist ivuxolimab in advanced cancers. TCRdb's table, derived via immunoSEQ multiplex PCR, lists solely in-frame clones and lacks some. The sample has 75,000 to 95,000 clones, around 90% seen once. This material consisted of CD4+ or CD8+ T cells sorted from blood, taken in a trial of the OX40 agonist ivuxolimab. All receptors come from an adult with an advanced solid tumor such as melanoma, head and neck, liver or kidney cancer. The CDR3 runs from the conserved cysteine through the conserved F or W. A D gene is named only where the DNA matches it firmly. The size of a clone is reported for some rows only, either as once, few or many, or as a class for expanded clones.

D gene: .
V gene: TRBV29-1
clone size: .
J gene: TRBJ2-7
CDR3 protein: CSVEVRAEQYF
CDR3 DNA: TGCAGCGTTGAAGTACGGGCCGAGCAGTACTTC

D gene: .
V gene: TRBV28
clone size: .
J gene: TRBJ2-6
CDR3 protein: CASSLAVSSGANVLTF
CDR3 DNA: TGTGCCAGCAGTTTGGCAGTTAGCTCTGGGGCCAACGTCCTGACTTTC

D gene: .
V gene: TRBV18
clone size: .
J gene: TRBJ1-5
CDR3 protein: CASSPGRGDNQPQHF
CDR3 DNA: TGTGCCAGCTCACCAGGGAGAGGGGACAATCAGCCCCAGCATTTT

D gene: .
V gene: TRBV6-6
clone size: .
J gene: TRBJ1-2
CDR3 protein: CASSTSGHSYGYTF
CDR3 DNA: TGTGCCAGCAGTACCTCCGGACATTCCTATGGCTACACCTTC

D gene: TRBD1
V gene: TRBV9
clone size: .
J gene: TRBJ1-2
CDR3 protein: CASSAQGANYGYTF
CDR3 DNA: TGTGCCAGCAGCGCACAGGGGGCGAACTATGGCTACACCTTC

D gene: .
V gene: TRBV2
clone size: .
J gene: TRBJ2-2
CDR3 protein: CASSEQRLNTGELFF
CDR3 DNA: TGTGCCAGCTCCGAACAGAGATTGAACACCGGGGAGCTGTTTTTT

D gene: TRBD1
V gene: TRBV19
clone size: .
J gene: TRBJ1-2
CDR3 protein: CATTGQLINYGYTF
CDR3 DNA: TGTGCCACCACGGGACAGCTAATAAACTATGGCTACACCTTC

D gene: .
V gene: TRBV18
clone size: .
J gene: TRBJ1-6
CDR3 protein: CASSPFGTLGQSSYNSPLHF
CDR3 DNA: TGTGCCAGCTCACCGTTCGGGACTTTGGGACAAAGCTCCTATAATTCACCCCTCCACTTT

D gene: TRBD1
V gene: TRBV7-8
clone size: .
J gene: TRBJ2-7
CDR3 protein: CASSTRTGGQYSYEQYF
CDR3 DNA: TGTGCCAGCAGCACTCGGACAGGGGGCCAATACTCCTACGAGCAGTACTTC

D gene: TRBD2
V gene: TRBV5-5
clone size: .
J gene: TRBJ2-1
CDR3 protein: CASSSALAGGYNEQFF
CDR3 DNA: TGTGCCAGCAGCTCGGCCTTAGCGGGGGGGTACAATGAGCAGTTCTTC

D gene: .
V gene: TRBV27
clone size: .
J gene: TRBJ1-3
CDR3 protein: CASSSRAWSFGGSGNTIYF
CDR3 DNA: TGTGCCAGCAGTTCAAGGGCCTGGAGCTTTGGTGGCTCTGGAAACACCATATATTTT

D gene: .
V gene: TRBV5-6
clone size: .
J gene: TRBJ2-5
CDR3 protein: CASRKTGIQETQYF
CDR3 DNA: TGTGCCAGCAGAAAAACCGGGATCCAAGAGACCCAGTACTTC

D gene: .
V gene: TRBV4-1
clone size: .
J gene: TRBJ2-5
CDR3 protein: CASSQWAQDSRETQYF
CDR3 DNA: TGCGCCAGCAGTCAATGGGCCCAGGACAGCAGGGAGACCCAGTACTTC

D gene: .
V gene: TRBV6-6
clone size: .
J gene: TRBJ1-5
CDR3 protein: CASSYSWDSNQPQHF
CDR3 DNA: TGTGCCAGCAGTTACTCCTGGGACAGCAATCAGCCCCAGCATTTT

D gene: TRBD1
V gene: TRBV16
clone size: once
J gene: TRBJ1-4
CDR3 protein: CASSLRGDSNEKLFF
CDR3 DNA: TGTGCCAGCAGCCTCAGGGGGGACTCCAATGAAAAACTGTTTTTT

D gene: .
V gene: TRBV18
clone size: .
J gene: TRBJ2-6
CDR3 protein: CASSPPFVGVSGANVLTF
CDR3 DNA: TGTGCCAGCTCACCACCGTTTGTAGGCGTATCTGGGGCCAACGTCCTGACTTTC

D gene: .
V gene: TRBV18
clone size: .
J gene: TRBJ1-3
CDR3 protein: CASSQPGSGNTIYF
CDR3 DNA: TGTGCCAGCTCCCAACCTGGCTCTGGAAACACCATATATTTT

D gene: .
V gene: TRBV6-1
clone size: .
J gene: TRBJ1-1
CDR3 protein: CASSEAPSGSTEAFF
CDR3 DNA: TGTGCCAGCAGTGAAGCGCCATCGGGGTCCACTGAAGCTTTCTTT

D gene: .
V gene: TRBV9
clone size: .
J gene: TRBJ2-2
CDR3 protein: CASSALGVTGELFF
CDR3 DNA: TGTGCCAGCAGCGCTCTAGGGGTGACCGGGGAGCTGTTTTTT

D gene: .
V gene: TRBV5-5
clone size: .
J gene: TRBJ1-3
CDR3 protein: CASTLDNLIGNTIYF
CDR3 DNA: TGTGCCAGCACCCTGGACAACTTAATTGGAAACACCATATATTTT

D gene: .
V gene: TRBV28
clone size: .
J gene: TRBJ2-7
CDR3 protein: CASSFAINAATYEQYF
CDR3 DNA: TGTGCCAGCAGTTTCGCCATCAATGCAGCGACCTACGAGCAGTACTTC

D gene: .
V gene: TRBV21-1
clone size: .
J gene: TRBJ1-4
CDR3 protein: CASSKETVGEGASPYEKLFF
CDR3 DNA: .